A selection of T cell receptor beta chains follows, all from one sample in a study of vaccination and CD4 T cells after COVID-19. From the PCR reads, TCRdb called clonotypes with MiXCR, one entry per CDR3 protein. This sample yields over 10,000 distinct CDR3 sequences, of which roughly half are seen a single time; approximately 18% belongs to the top ten. These TCRs are of unknown antigen specificity. The sample in question was cultured CD4+ T cells from blood, obtained after SARS-CoV-2 vaccination. These receptors all come from a human donor with COVID-19. CDR3s include the opening cysteine and the closing phenylalanine or tryptophan. The D gene is left open where the match is weak. Clone size, where shown, is once, few, many, or a class for clones that have expanded.

d_gene: TRBD1
abundance: few
len: 15
j_gene: TRBJ1-2
v_gene: TRBV7-2
CDR3aa: CASTPGQGALYGYTF
CDR3nt: TGTGCCAGCACCCCCGGGCAGGGGGCTCTCTATGGCTACACCTTC

d_gene: NA
abundance: NA
len: 15
j_gene: TRBJ1-6
v_gene: TRBV6-1
CDR3aa: CASGRDTSYNSPLHF
CDR3nt: TGTGCCAGCGGCCGTGACACCTCCTATAATTCACCCCTCCACTTT

d_gene: NA
abundance: NA
len: 13
j_gene: TRBJ1-3
v_gene: TRBV20-1
CDR3aa: CSALRGAGNTIYF
CDR3nt: TGCAGTGCTCTTCGGGGGGCTGGAAACACCATATATTTT

d_gene: NA
abundance: few
len: 14
j_gene: TRBJ1-6
v_gene: TRBV27
CDR3aa: CASILMGYNSPLHF
CDR3nt: TGTGCCAGCATCCTAATGGGGTATAATTCACCCCTCCACTTT

d_gene: NA
abundance: NA
len: 13
j_gene: TRBJ1-5
v_gene: TRBV6-5
CDR3aa: CASSYVANQPQHF
CDR3nt: TGTGCCAGCAGTTACGTGGCCAATCAGCCCCAGCATTTT

d_gene: TRBD2
abundance: NA
len: 19
j_gene: TRBJ2-1
v_gene: TRBV6-1
CDR3aa: CASSSKAGRTLGRYNEQFF
CDR3nt: TGTGCCAGCAGTAGCAAAGCGGGGCGGACCTTGGGGAGGTACAATGAGCAGTTCTTC

d_gene: TRBD1
abundance: NA
len: 15
j_gene: TRBJ1-1
v_gene: TRBV6-2/TRBV6-3
CDR3aa: CASSYQTGVDTEAFF
CDR3nt: TGTGCCAGCAGTTACCAGACAGGGGTGGACACTGAAGCTTTCTTT

d_gene: TRBD1
abundance: NA
len: 13
j_gene: TRBJ1-2
v_gene: TRBV20-1
CDR3aa: CRAQTGGFGGYTF
CDR3nt: TGCAGGGCTCAGACAGGGGGCTTCGGCGGCTACACCTTC

d_gene: NA
abundance: NA
len: 13
j_gene: TRBJ1-5
v_gene: TRBV19
CDR3aa: CASKGGGNQPQHF
CDR3nt: TGTGCCAGTAAGGGGGGCGGGAATCAGCCCCAGCATTTT

d_gene: NA
abundance: NA
len: 12
j_gene: TRBJ2-7
v_gene: TRBV11-2
CDR3aa: CASSLAGYEQYF
CDR3nt: TGTGCCAGCAGCTTAGCCGGCTACGAGCAGTACTTC

d_gene: TRBD1
abundance: few
len: 15
j_gene: TRBJ1-2
v_gene: TRBV28
CDR3aa: CASRRRGQGSYGYTF
CDR3nt: TGTGCCAGCAGACGAAGGGGACAGGGGAGCTATGGCTACACCTTC

d_gene: TRBD1
abundance: NA
len: 18
j_gene: TRBJ2-7
v_gene: TRBV11-3
CDR3aa: CASSLDGQGFRGTYEQYF
CDR3nt: TGTGCCAGCAGCTTAGACGGACAGGGGTTTAGGGGGACCTACGAGCAGTACTTC

d_gene: NA
abundance: NA
len: 17
j_gene: TRBJ1-2
v_gene: TRBV27
CDR3aa: CASSSSTYSRDRVGYTF
CDR3nt: NA

d_gene: NA
abundance: few
len: 15
j_gene: TRBJ1-1
v_gene: TRBV6-1
CDR3aa: CASSPASTGRTEAFF
CDR3nt: TGTGCCAGCAGCCCGGCTTCCACTGGCCGCACTGAAGCTTTCTTT

d_gene: NA
abundance: NA
len: 14
j_gene: TRBJ1-5
v_gene: TRBV28
CDR3aa: CASTQGGSNQPQHF
CDR3nt: TGTGCCAGCACCCAAGGGGGGAGCAATCAGCCCCAGCATTTT

d_gene: NA
abundance: NA
len: 13
j_gene: TRBJ1-2
v_gene: TRBV20-1
CDR3aa: CSATLPRNYGYTF
CDR3nt: TGCAGTGCTACCTTGCCCCGGAACTATGGCTACACCTTC

d_gene: NA
abundance: NA
len: 14
j_gene: TRBJ2-3
v_gene: TRBV7-3
CDR3aa: CASSPRMSTDTQYF
CDR3nt: TGTGCCAGCAGCCCTCGCATGAGCACAGATACGCAGTATTTT

d_gene: TRBD2
abundance: NA
len: 18
j_gene: TRBJ2-7
v_gene: TRBV27
CDR3aa: CASSLTPGRGANSYEQYF
CDR3nt: TGTGCCAGCAGTTTAACCCCGGGGAGGGGCGCTAACTCCTACGAGCAGTACTTC

d_gene: TRBD2
abundance: NA
len: 15
j_gene: TRBJ2-3
v_gene: TRBV20-1
CDR3aa: CSARDSSGGIDTQYF
CDR3nt: TGCAGTGCTAGAGATTCTAGCGGGGGGATAGATACGCAGTATTTT

d_gene: TRBD1
abundance: few
len: 16
j_gene: TRBJ2-3
v_gene: TRBV24-1
CDR3aa: CATSEARGLGTDTQYF
CDR3nt: TGTGCCACCAGTGAAGCCAGGGGGCTCGGCACAGATACGCAGTATTTT

d_gene: NA
abundance: NA
len: 13
j_gene: TRBJ2-2
v_gene: TRBV20-1
CDR3aa: CSATKHSGGELFF
CDR3nt: TGCAGTGCTACTAAACACTCGGGCGGGGAGCTGTTTTTT

d_gene: NA
abundance: NA
len: 16
j_gene: TRBJ1-6
v_gene: TRBV7-6
CDR3aa: CASSLDSGVGSSPLHF
CDR3nt: TGTGCCAGCAGCTTAGACTCCGGGGTTGGTAGTTCACCCCTCCACTTT

d_gene: TRBD2
abundance: NA
len: 17
j_gene: TRBJ2-2
v_gene: TRBV20-1
CDR3aa: CSARGPAGGQDTGELFF
CDR3nt: TGCAGTGCTAGAGGACCAGCGGGGGGGCAGGACACCGGGGAGCTGTTTTTT

d_gene: NA
abundance: few
len: 13
j_gene: TRBJ2-7
v_gene: TRBV7-2
CDR3aa: CASSDGTYYGQYF
CDR3nt: TGTGCCAGCAGCGACGGGACTTACTACGGGCAGTACTTC

d_gene: NA
abundance: NA
len: 13
j_gene: TRBJ2-7
v_gene: TRBV6-5
CDR3aa: CASSYVGTSEQYF
CDR3nt: TGTGCCAGCAGTTACGTGGGGACGAGCGAGCAGTACTTC

d_gene: NA
abundance: NA
len: 15
j_gene: TRBJ1-5
v_gene: TRBV21-1
CDR3aa: CASNYSPYSNQPQHF
CDR3nt: TGTGCCAGCAACTACAGTCCCTATAGCAATCAGCCCCAGCATTTT

d_gene: TRBD1
abundance: NA
len: 14
j_gene: TRBJ1-6
v_gene: TRBV6-1
CDR3aa: CASSRGQGISPLHF
CDR3nt: TGTGCCAGCAGTAGGGGACAGGGGATTTCACCCCTCCACTTT

d_gene: TRBD2
abundance: NA
len: 14
j_gene: TRBJ2-7
v_gene: TRBV20-1
CDR3aa: CSAKQRGGLYEQYF
CDR3nt: TGCAGTGCTAAACAACGCGGGGGGCTCTACGAGCAGTACTTC

d_gene: TRBD2
abundance: NA
len: 13
j_gene: TRBJ2-1
v_gene: TRBV11-3
CDR3aa: CASSLREGTEQFF
CDR3nt: TGTGCCAGCAGCTTAAGGGAGGGGACTGAGCAGTTCTTC

d_gene: NA
abundance: few
len: 14
j_gene: TRBJ1-5
v_gene: TRBV6-1
CDR3aa: CASSRDGGNQPQHF
CDR3nt: TGTGCCAGCAGTCGGGACGGCGGCAATCAGCCCCAGCATTTT

d_gene: TRBD1
abundance: NA
len: 14
j_gene: TRBJ2-7
v_gene: TRBV15
CDR3aa: CATSRGGTDYEQYF
CDR3nt: TGTGCCACCAGCAGAGGGGGGACAGACTACGAGCAGTACTTC

d_gene: NA
abundance: NA
len: 16
j_gene: TRBJ2-7
v_gene: TRBV15
CDR3aa: CATSREGARPADEQYF
CDR3nt: TGTGCCACCAGCAGAGAAGGGGCGCGACCCGCCGACGAGCAGTACTTC

d_gene: TRBD1
abundance: few
len: 15
j_gene: TRBJ1-3
v_gene: TRBV7-9
CDR3aa: CASSPTGVSGNTIYF
CDR3nt: TGTGCCAGCAGCCCGACAGGGGTCTCTGGAAACACCATATATTTT

d_gene: NA
abundance: few
len: 13
j_gene: TRBJ1-6
v_gene: TRBV20-1
CDR3aa: CSALGGTNSPLHF
CDR3nt: TGCAGTGCCTTGGGGGGAACTAATTCACCCCTCCACTTT

d_gene: TRBD2
abundance: few
len: 16
j_gene: TRBJ2-7
v_gene: TRBV7-8
CDR3aa: CASSLTARGGAGEQYF
CDR3nt: TGTGCCAGCAGCTTGACGGCCCGCGGGGGGGCCGGCGAGCAGTACTTC

d_gene: NA
abundance: few
len: 14
j_gene: TRBJ1-6
v_gene: TRBV7-6
CDR3aa: CASSSDSGNSPLHF
CDR3nt: TGTGCCAGCAGCTCGGACAGCGGTAATTCACCCCTCCACTTT

d_gene: TRBD1
abundance: NA
len: 16
j_gene: TRBJ1-5
v_gene: TRBV5-1
CDR3aa: CASSRGGTGGNQPQHF
CDR3nt: TGCGCCAGCAGCCGGGGCGGGACAGGGGGCAATCAGCCCCAGCATTTT

d_gene: NA
abundance: NA
len: 11
j_gene: TRBJ1-1
v_gene: TRBV18
CDR3aa: CASSASFEAFF
CDR3nt: TGTGCCAGCTCAGCCAGTTTTGAAGCTTTCTTT

d_gene: TRBD2
abundance: NA
len: 15
j_gene: TRBJ2-2
v_gene: TRBV6-1
CDR3aa: CASSNSGGNTGELFF
CDR3nt: TGTGCCAGCAGTAATAGCGGGGGGAACACCGGGGAGCTGTTTTTT

d_gene: NA
abundance: few
len: 14
j_gene: TRBJ2-1
v_gene: TRBV27
CDR3aa: CASSLNPQGNEQFF
CDR3nt: TGTGCCAGCAGTTTAAACCCTCAGGGCAATGAGCAGTTCTTC

d_gene: NA
abundance: NA
len: 17
j_gene: TRBJ1-5
v_gene: TRBV20-1
CDR3aa: CSARPPGAGDSNQPQHF
CDR3nt: TGCAGTGCTAGACCACCGGGGGCGGGGGATAGCAATCAGCCCCAGCATTTT

d_gene: NA
abundance: NA
len: 15
j_gene: TRBJ1-5
v_gene: TRBV6-2/TRBV6-3
CDR3aa: CASSRVDGPHQPQHF
CDR3nt: TGTGCCAGCAGTCGTGTGGACGGACCCCATCAGCCCCAGCATTTT

d_gene: NA
abundance: NA
len: 13
j_gene: TRBJ2-2
v_gene: TRBV20-1
CDR3aa: CSLRTGRAGELFF
CDR3nt: TGCAGCTTAAGGACAGGGAGGGCCGGGGAGCTGTTTTTT

d_gene: NA
abundance: NA
len: 14
j_gene: TRBJ1-5
v_gene: TRBV20-1
CDR3aa: CSARGGHSNQPQHF
CDR3nt: TGCAGTGCTAGAGGGGGACATAGCAATCAGCCCCAGCATTTT

d_gene: NA
abundance: NA
len: 15
j_gene: TRBJ1-5
v_gene: TRBV6-5
CDR3aa: CASSSGLRSNQPQHF
CDR3nt: TGTGCCAGCAGTTCCGGGCTACGCAGCAATCAGCCCCAGCATTTT

d_gene: NA
abundance: NA
len: 13
j_gene: TRBJ2-1
v_gene: TRBV11-3
CDR3aa: CASSRDLYNEQFF
CDR3nt: TGTGCCAGCAGTAGAGATCTCTACAATGAGCAGTTCTTC

d_gene: NA
abundance: NA
len: 16
j_gene: TRBJ2-7
v_gene: TRBV6-1
CDR3aa: CASSELARPGPYEQYF
CDR3nt: TGTGCCAGCAGTGAATTAGCCCGCCCCGGCCCCTACGAGCAGTACTTC

d_gene: TRBD1
abundance: NA
len: 15
j_gene: TRBJ2-7
v_gene: TRBV11-2
CDR3aa: CASSSYRGLAYEQYF
CDR3nt: TGTGCCAGCAGCTCATACAGGGGATTGGCCTACGAGCAGTACTTC

d_gene: TRBD1
abundance: few
len: 15
j_gene: TRBJ2-2
v_gene: TRBV6-5
CDR3aa: CASSFGTVNTGELFF
CDR3nt: TGTGCCAGCAGTTTCGGGACAGTTAACACCGGGGAGCTGTTTTTT

d_gene: TRBD1
abundance: NA
len: 17
j_gene: TRBJ1-5
v_gene: TRBV5-1
CDR3aa: CASSLDRGGNVNQPQHF
CDR3nt: TGCGCCAGCAGCTTGGACAGGGGAGGCAATGTCAATCAGCCCCAGCATTTT

d_gene: NA
abundance: few
len: 14
j_gene: TRBJ1-3
v_gene: TRBV20-1
CDR3aa: CSARDSGEGNTIYF
CDR3nt: TGCAGTGCTAGAGATTCCGGGGAGGGAAACACCATATATTTT